This T cell receptor (beta chain) was identified in a study of identifying expanded T cells in peripheral blood. Sequencing used immunoSEQ multiplex PCR; TCRdb keeps in-frame clones, though not all of them. The table includes 70,000 to 100,000 clones, more than 70% detected once. Study results and caveats: Across healthy donors, higher total template counts meant significantly greater approximately two-week count variance.

Healthy donors had no documented immune events, such as infections, while sampled. In the case of this clone: Its cognate antigen is unknown.

This TCR was sampled from a person aged 18-69 years in good health. The source material was blood.

The CDR3 sequence is CASTPLGLGGYTF. The DNA for the CDR3 is TGTGCCAGCACCCCCCTCGGGCTGGGGGGCTACACCTTC. The chain combines TRBV28 with TRBJ1-2; D gene ambiguous. Germline-derived CDR1 and CDR2 are MDHEN and SYDVKM. V was cut by 7 bases and J by 8 bases, with 17 bases left in between. This CDR3 is built from 13 residues.